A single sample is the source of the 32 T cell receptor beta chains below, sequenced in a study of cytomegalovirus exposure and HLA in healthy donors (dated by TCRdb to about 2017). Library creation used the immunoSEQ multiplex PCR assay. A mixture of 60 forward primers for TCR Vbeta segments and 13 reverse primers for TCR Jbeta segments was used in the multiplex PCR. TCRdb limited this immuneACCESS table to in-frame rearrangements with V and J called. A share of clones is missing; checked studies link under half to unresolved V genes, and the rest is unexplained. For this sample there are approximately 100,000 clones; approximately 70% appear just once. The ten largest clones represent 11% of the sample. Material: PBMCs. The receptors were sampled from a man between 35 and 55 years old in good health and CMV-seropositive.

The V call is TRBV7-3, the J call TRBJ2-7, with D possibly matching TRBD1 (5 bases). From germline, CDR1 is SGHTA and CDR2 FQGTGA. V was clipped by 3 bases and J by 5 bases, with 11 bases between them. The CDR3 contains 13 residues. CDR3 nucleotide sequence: TGTGCCAGCAGCTTTGGGGCAGCCAACGAGCAGTACTTC. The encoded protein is CASSFGAANEQYF.

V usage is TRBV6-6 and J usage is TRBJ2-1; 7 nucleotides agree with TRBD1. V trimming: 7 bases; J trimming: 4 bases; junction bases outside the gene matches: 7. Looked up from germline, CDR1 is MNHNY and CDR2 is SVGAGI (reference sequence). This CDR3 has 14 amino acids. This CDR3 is CASIAGTAYNEQFF. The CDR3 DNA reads TGTGCCAGCATCGCCGGGACAGCGTACAATGAGCAGTTCTTC.

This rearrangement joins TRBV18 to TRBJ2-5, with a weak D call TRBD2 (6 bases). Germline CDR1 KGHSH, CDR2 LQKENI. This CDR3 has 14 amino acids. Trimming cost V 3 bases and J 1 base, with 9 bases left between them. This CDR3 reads CASSPGRSQETQYF. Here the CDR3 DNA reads TGTGCCAGCTCACCGGGGAGGTCCCAAGAGACCCAGTACTTC.

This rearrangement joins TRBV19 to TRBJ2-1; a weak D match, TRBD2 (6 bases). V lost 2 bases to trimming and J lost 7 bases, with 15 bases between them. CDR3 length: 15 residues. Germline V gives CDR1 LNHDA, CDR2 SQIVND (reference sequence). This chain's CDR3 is CASSIWGGLKNEQFF. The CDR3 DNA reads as TGTGCCAGTAGTATATGGGGAGGTCTTAAGAATGAGCAGTTCTTC.

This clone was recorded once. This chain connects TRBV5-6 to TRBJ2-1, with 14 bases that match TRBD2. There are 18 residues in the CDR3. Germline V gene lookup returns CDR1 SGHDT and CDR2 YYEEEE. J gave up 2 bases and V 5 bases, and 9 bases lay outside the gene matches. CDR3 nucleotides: TGTGCCAGCAGTCCCCGGTGGACTAGCGGGAGGCCCTACAATGAGCAGTTCTTC. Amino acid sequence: CASSPRWTSGRPYNEQFF.

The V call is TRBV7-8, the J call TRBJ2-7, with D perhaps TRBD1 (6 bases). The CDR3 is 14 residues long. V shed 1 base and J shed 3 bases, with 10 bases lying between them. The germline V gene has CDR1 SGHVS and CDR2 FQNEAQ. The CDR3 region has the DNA TGTGCCAGCAGCTTAGAGACAGGAGGCTACGAGCAGTACGTC. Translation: CASSLETGGYEQYV.

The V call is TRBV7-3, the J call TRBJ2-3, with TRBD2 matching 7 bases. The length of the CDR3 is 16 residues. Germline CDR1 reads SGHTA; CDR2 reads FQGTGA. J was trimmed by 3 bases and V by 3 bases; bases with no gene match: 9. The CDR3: CASSFHTSDTTDTQYF. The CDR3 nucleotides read TGTGCCAGCAGCTTCCATACTAGCGATACTACAGATACGCAGTATTTT.

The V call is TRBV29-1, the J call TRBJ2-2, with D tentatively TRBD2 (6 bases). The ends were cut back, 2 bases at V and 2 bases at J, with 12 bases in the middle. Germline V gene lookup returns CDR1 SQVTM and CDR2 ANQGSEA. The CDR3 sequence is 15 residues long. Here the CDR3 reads CSVEHGGANTGELFF. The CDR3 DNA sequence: TGCAGCGTTGAACACGGCGGGGCCAACACCGGGGAGCTGTTTTTT.

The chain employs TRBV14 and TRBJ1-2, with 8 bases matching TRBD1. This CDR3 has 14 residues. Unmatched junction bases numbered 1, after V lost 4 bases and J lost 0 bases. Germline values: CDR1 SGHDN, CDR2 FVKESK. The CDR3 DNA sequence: TGTGCCAGCAGCCGGGACAGGTCTAACTATGGCTACACCTTC. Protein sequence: CASSRDRSNYGYTF.

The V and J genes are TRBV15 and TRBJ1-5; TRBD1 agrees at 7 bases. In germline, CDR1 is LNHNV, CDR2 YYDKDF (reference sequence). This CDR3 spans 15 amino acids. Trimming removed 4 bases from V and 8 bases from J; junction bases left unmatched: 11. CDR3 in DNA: TGTGCCACCAGCACACGGACAGGCGGGGGGAAGCCCCAGCATTTT. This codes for CATSTRTGGGKPQHF.

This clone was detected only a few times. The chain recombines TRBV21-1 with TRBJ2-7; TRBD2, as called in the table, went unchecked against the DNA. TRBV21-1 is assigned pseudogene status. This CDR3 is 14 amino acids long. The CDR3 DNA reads TGTGCCAGCAGCCCCCCGAGGGTCTCCTACGAGCAGTACTTC. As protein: CASSPPRVSYEQYF.

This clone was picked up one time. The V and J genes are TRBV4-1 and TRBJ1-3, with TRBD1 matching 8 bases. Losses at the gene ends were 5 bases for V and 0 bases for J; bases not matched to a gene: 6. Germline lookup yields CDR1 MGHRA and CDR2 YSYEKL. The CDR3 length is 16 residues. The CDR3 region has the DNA TGCGCCAGCAGCGGAACGGGACAGGACTCTGGAAACACCATATATTTT. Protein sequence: CASSGTGQDSGNTIYF.

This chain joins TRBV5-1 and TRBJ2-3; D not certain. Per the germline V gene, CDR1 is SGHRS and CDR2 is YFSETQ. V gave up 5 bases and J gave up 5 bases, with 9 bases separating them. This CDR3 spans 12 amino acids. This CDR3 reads CASRSSGDTQYF. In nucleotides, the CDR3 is TGCGCCAGCAGAAGCTCGGGAGATACGCAGTATTTT.

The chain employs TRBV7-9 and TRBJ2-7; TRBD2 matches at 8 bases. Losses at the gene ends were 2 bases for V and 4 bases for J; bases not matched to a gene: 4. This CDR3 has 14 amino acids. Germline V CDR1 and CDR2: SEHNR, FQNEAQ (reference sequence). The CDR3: CASSLLAGIYEQYF. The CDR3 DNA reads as TGTGCCAGCAGCTTACTAGCGGGTATTTACGAGCAGTACTTC.

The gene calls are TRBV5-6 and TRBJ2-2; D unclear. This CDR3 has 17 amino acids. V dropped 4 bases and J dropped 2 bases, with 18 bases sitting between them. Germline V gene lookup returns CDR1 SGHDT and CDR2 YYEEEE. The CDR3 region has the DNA TGTGCCAGCAGCCCCCCTCCATACGGGTCAAACACCGGGGAGCTGTTTTTT. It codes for CASSPPPYGSNTGELFF. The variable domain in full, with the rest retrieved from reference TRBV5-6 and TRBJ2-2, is DAGVTQSPTHLIKTRGQQVTLRCSPKSGHDTVSWYQQALGQGPQFIFQYYEEEERQRGNFPDRFSGHQFPNYSSELNVNALLLGDSALYLCASSPPPYGSNTGELFFGEGSRLTVL.

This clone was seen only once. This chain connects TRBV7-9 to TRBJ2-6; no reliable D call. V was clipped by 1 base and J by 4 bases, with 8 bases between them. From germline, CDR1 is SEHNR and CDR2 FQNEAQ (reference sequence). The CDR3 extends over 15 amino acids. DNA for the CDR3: TGTGCCAGCAGCTTAGTCCCCTTAGGGGCCAACGTCCTGACTTTC. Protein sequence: CASSLVPLGANVLTF.

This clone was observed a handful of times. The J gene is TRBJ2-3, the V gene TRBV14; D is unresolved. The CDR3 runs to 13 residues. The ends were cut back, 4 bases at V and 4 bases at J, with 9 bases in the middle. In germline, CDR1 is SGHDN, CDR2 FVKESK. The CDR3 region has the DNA TGTGCCAGCAGCCGCACTAAGGCAGATACGCAGTATTTT. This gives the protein CASSRTKADTQYF.

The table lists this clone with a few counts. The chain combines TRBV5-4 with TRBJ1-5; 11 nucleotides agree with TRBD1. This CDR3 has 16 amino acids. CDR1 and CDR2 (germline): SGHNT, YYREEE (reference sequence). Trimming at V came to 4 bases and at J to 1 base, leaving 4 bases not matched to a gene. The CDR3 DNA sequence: TGTGCCAGCAGCCGGGACAGGGGGGGGAGCAATCAGCCCCAGCATTTT. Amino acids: CASSRDRGGSNQPQHF.

CDR3 protein: CASSETGGQTYEQYF. The CDR3 DNA reads TGTGCCAGCAGCGAGACAGGGGGCCAAACCTACGAGCAGTACTTC. The V and J genes are TRBV7-9 and TRBJ2-7; 10 bases line up with TRBD1. Germline CDR1 and CDR2: SEHNR and FQNEAQ (reference sequence). With V trimmed by 5 bases and J by 2 bases, 6 bases remained unmatched. The CDR3 totals 15 residues.

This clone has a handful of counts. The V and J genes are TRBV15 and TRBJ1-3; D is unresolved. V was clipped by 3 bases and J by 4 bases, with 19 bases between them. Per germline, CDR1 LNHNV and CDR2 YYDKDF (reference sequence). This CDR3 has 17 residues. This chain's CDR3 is CATSRGGSLRRGNTIYF. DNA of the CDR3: TGTGCCACCAGCAGGGGTGGGAGCCTACGAAGGGGAAACACCATATATTTT.

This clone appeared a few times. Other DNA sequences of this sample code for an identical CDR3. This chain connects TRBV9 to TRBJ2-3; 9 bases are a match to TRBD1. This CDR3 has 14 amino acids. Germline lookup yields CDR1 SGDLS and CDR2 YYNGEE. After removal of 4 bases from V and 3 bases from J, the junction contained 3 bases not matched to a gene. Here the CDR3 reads CASSQDRGTDTQYF. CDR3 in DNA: TGTGCCAGCAGCCAGGACAGGGGAACAGATACGCAGTATTTT.

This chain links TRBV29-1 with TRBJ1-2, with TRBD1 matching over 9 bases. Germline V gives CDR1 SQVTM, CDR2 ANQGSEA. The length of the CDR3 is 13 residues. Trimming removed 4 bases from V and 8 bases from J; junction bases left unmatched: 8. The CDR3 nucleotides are TGCAGCGTTGCAAAGGACAGGGGCGGGGGCTACACCTTC. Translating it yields CSVAKDRGGGYTF.

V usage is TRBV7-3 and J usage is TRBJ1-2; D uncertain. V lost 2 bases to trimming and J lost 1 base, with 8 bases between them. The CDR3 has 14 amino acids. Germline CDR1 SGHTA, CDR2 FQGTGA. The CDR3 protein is CASSLGPGNYGYTF. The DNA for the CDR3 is TGTGCCAGCAGCTTAGGTCCGGGTAACTATGGCTACACCTTC.

CDR3 protein: CASSDPGESDTQYF. The CDR3 DNA follows: TGTGCCAGCAGTGATCCAGGGGAATCAGATACGCAGTATTTT. The J gene is TRBJ2-3, the V gene TRBV2; a weak D match, TRBD1 (6 bases). V shed 3 bases and J shed 4 bases, with 11 bases lying between them. Germline V gives CDR1 SNHLY, CDR2 FYNNEI. CDR3 length: 14 residues. The whole variable domain, remainder taken from reference TRBV2 and TRBJ2-3, is EPEVTQTPSHQVTQMGQEVILRCVPISNHLYFYWYRQILGQKVEFLVSFYNNEISEKSEIFDDQFSVERPDGSNFTLKIRSTKLEDSAMYFCASSDPGESDTQYFGPGTRLTVL.

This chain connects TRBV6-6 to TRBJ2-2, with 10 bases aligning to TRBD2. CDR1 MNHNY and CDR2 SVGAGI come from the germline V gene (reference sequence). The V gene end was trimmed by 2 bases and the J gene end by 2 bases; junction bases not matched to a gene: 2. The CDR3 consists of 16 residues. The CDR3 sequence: CASSYPSGGNTGELFF. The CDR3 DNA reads TGTGCCAGCAGTTACCCTAGCGGGGGCAACACCGGGGAGCTGTTTTTT.

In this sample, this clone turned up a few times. The CDR3 nucleotides read TGTGCCAGCTCACTTGGGACGGCGGGGATAGATACGCAGTATTTT. This translates into CASSLGTAGIDTQYF. V gene TRBV18 combines with J gene TRBJ2-3; D is perhaps TRBD2 (6 bases). CDR1 and CDR2 (germline): KGHSH, LQKENI. Trimming took 4 bases from V and 5 from J, leaving 16 bases between them. The CDR3 runs 15 residues.

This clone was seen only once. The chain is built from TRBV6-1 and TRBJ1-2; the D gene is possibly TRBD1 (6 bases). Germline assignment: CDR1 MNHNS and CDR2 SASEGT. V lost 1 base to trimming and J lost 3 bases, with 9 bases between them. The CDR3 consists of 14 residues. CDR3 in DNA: TGTGCCAGCAGTGAAGACAGGGAAGACTATGGCTACACCTTC. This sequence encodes CASSEDREDYGYTF.

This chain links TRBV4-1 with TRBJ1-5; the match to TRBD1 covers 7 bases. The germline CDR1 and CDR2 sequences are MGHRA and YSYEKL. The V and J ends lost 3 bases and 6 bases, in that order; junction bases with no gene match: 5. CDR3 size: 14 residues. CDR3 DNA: TGCGCCAGCAGCCAGGACAGGACGGGTCAGCCCCAGCATTTT. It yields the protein CASSQDRTGQPQHF.

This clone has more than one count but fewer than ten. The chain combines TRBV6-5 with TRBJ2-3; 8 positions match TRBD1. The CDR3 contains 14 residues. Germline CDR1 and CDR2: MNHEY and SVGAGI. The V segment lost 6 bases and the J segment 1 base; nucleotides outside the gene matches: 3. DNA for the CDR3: TGTGCCAGCAGGCGGGGACAGGGCACAGATACGCAGTATTTT. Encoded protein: CASRRGQGTDTQYF.

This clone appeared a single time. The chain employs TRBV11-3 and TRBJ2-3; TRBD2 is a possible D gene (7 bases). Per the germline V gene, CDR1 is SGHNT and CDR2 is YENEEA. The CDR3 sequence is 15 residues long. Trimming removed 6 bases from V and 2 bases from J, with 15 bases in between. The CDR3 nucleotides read TGTGCCAGCAGTCAAGGGGGGACTAACACAGATACGCAGTATTTT. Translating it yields CASSQGGTNTDTQYF.

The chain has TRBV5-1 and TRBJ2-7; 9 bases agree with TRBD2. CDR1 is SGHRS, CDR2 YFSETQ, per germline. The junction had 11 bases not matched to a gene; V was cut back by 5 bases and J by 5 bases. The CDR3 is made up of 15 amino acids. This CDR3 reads CASRETGTSRDEQYV. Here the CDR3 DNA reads TGCGCCAGCAGAGAAACCGGGACTAGCAGGGACGAGCAGTACGTC.

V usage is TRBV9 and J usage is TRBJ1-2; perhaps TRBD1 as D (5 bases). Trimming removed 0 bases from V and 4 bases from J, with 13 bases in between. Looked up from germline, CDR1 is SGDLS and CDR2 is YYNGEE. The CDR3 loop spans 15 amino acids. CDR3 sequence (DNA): TGTGCCAGCAGCGTAGGGCAGCAGGGTCTCTATGGCTACACCTTC. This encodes CASSVGQQGLYGYTF.